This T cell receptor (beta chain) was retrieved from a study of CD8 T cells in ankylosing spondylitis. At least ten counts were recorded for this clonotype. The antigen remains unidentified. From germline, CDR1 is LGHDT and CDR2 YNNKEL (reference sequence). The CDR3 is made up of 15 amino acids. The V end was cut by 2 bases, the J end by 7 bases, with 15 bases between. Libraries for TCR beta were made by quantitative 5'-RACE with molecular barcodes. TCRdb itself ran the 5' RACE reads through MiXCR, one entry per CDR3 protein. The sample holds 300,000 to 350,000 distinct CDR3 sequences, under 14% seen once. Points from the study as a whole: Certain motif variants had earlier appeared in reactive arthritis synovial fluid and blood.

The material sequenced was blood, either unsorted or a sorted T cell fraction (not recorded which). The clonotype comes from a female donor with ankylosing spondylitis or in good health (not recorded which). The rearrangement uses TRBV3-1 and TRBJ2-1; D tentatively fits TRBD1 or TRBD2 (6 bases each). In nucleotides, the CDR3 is TGTGCCAGCAGCCAACAAACGGGGGCGATGAATGAGCAGTTCTTC. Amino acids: CASSQQTGAMNEQFF.